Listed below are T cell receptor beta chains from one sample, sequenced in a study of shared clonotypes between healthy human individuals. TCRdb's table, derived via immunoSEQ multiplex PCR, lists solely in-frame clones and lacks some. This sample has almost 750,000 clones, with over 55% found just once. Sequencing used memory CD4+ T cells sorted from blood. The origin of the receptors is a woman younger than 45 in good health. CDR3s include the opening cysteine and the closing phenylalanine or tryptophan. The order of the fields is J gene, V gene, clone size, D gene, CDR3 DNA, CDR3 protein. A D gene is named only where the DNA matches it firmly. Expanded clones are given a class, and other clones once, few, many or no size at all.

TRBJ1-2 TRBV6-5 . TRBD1 TGTGCCAGCAGTTACTCGGGGACAGGGGTTGACTACACCTTC CASSYSGTGVDYTF
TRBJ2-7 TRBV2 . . TGTGCCAGCAGTGAAGGCCAGGTCCCCTACGAGCAGTACTTC CASSEGQVPYEQYF
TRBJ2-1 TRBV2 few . TGTGCCAGCAGCCCCCGCCGGGATGGGGAGCAGTTCTTC CASSPRRDGEQFF
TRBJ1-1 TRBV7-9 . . TGTGCCAGCGGCCAGGAGTTAAACACTGAAGCTTTCTTT CASGQELNTEAFF
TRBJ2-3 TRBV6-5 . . TGTGCCAGCAGTTACTCCTCGGGACTGGACACAGATACGCAGTATTTT CASSYSSGLDTDTQYF
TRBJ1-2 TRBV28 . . TGTGCCAGCAGCAAGGTTTTGGACCACTCCGCGGGCTACACCTTC CASSKVLDHSAGYTF
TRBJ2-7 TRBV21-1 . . TGTGCCAGCAGCCTCCAGAGACAGGGCACTTACGAGCAGTACTTC CASSLQRQGTYEQYF
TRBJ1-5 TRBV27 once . TGTGCCAGCAGTTTCGGGCCGACCTATAGCAATCAGCCCCAGCATTTT CASSFGPTYSNQPQHF
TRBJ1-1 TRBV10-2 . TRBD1 TGCGCCAGCACCATGACAGGGAATACTGAAGCTTTCTTT CASTMTGNTEAFF
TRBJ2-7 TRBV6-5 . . TGTGCCAGCAGTTCTGCAGGGGCTGGCTCCTACGAGCAGTACTTC CASSSAGAGSYEQYF
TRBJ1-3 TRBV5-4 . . TGTGCCAGCAGCGTACCTGGGTCTGGAAACACCATATATTTT CASSVPGSGNTIYF
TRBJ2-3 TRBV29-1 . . TGCAGCGTTGGAGGTGACACAGATACGCAGTATTTT CSVGGDTDTQYF
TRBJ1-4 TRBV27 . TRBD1 TGTGCCAGCAGTTTAAACGGGACAGCGTTATTT CASSLNGTALF
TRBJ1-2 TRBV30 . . TGTGCCTGGAGCGCACGCGGGGCTAGGTATGGCTACACCTTC CAWSARGARYGYTF
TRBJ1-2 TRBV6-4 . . TGTGCCAGCAGTGACCCGGGAAAGGGCTACACCTTC CASSDPGKGYTF
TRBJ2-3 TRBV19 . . TGTGCCAGTAGTCCGCGACAGTTCTTTAGCACAGATACGCAGTATTTT CASSPRQFFSTDTQYF
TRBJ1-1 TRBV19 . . TGTGCCAGTAATAGGGACGGTCGAAAAGCTTTCTTT CASNRDGRKAFF
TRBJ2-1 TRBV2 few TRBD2 TGTGCCAGCAGTGACCAACTAGCGGGAGTAAGTGAGCAGTTCTTC CASSDQLAGVSEQFF
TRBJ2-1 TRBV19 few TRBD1 TGTGCCAGTAGTCCTGATTCCGGGACAGGGGGATACAATGAGCAGTTCTTC CASSPDSGTGGYNEQFF
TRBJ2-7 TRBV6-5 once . TGTGCCAGCAGTTACTACGATCAGTCCTACGAGCAGTACTTC CASSYYDQSYEQYF
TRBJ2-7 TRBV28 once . TGTGCCAGCAGTACTCGGGGGGCGCGAAACGAGCAGTACTTC CASSTRGARNEQYF
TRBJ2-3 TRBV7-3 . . TGTGCCAGCAGCCACGAGTTCTCTGGCACAGATACGCAGTATTTT CASSHEFSGTDTQYF
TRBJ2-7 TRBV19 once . TGTGCCAGTAGTACCACCTCCCCCTACCGCCTGAGCGGCGTGATGGGGGAGCAGTACTTC CASSTTSPYRLSGVMGEQYF
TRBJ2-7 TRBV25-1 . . TGTGCCAGCACCCGGAGGGACGGTCCCTACGAGCAGTACTTC CASTRRDGPYEQYF
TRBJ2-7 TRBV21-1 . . TGTGCCAGCGGGCTCCAGCCGAGCTCCTACGAGCAGTACTTC CASGLQPSSYEQYF
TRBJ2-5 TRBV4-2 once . TGTGCCAGCAGCCAAGGGGTTCCGACCCAGTACTTC CASSQGVPTQYF
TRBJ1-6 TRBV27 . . TGTGCCAGCAGTTTACGAGCAGGAACTACTTATAATTCACCCCTCCACTTT CASSLRAGTTYNSPLHF
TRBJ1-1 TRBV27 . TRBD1 TGTGCCAGCAGGCCCCTCCAGGGGGGGACTGAAGCTTTCTTT CASRPLQGGTEAFF
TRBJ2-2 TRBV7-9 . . TGTGCCAGCAGCTTCCGGAACACCGGGGAGCTGTTTTTT CASSFRNTGELFF
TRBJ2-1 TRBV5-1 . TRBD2 TGCGCCAGCAGCTTGGCAAGTAGCGGGTTATCGTTTGAGGATGAGCAGTTCTTC CASSLASSGLSFEDEQFF
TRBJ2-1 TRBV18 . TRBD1 TGTGCCAGCTCACCCGGAGGAGCAGGGGGCGCCTACAATGAGCAGTTCTTC CASSPGGAGGAYNEQFF